Presented here are 28 T cell receptor beta chains from one specimen sequenced in a study of blood T cells in healthy people across ages. The use of a sample-barcoded 5' primer and a J-beta primer mix characterized a second PCR of roughly 7 to 11 cycles. TCRdb called the 5' RACE reads again in MiXCR, with one record for every CDR3 protein. This table has fewer than 1,000,000 distinct CDR3 sequences, under 45% appearing once. The source material was blood. Receptor source: a man in his sixties in good health.

The rearrangement links TRBV11-2 to TRBJ2-7, with a weak D call TRBD2 (5 bases). The CDR3 extends over 13 amino acids. V was trimmed by 4 bases and J by 6 bases, leaving 13 bases between them. Germline CDR1 is SGHAT and CDR2 is FQNNGV. Here the CDR3 reads CASSSGPRGEQYF. The CDR3 DNA sequence: TGTGCCAGCAGCTCCGGGCCCCGGGGCGAGCAGTACTTC.

This clonotype was seen a few times. The rearrangement links TRBV12-3 or TRBV12-4 to TRBJ2-6; tentatively, D is TRBD2 (6 bases). Trimming left V 8 bases short and J 4 bases short, with 12 bases between. CDR3 length equals 14 residues. This chain's CDR3 is CASARSGGANVLTF. The CDR3 bases are TGTGCCAGCGCCCGGAGCGGGGGGGCCAACGTCCTGACTTTC.

This clonotype was seen more than once but under ten times. The V gene is TRBV7-2, the J gene TRBJ2-2; tentative D call: TRBD1 (5 bases). The CDR3 has 14 amino acids. V lost 5 bases and J 0 bases, leaving 7 bases between the germline ends. Germline V gives CDR1 SGHTA, CDR2 FQGNSA. The CDR3 nucleotides are TGTGCCAGCAGCAAGACAGCGAACACCGGGGAGCTGTTTTTT. It is translated as CASSKTANTGELFF.

A few counts support this clonotype. This rearrangement joins TRBV25-1 to TRBJ2-7; possibly TRBD2 for D (6 bases). Trimming pared 4 bases from V and 3 bases from J, leaving 10 bases between. The CDR3 extends over 13 amino acids. Germline V CDR1 and CDR2: MGHDK, SYGVNS. CDR3 sequence reads: CASSGGAGYEQYF. In DNA, the CDR3 is TGTGCCAGCAGTGGGGGAGCGGGCTACGAGCAGTACTTC.

V usage is TRBV7-9 and J usage is TRBJ2-1, with a possible D match to TRBD2 (6 bases). CDR3 length: 14 residues. Deletions cut 2 bases from V and 6 bases from J, with 11 bases between. Germline lookup yields CDR1 SEHNR and CDR2 FQNEAQ (reference sequence). The CDR3 is CASSLIWRGNEQFF. CDR3 DNA: TGTGCCAGCAGCTTAATCTGGCGGGGCAATGAGCAGTTCTTC.

This chain links TRBV28 with TRBJ2-3, with TRBD2 matching over 13 bases. The CDR3 is made up of 18 amino acids. The germline V gene has CDR1 MDHEN and CDR2 SYDVKM. The junction had 11 bases not matched to a gene; V was cut back by 2 bases and J by 6 bases. The CDR3 DNA reads as TGTGCCAGCAGTTTAACCGGACTAGCGGGGGCCCAGGAGGATACGCAGTATTTT. Its translation is CASSLTGLAGAQEDTQYF.

This chain links TRBV6-5 with TRBJ2-7; D perhaps matches TRBD1 (5 bases). V was trimmed by 4 bases and J by 2 bases, leaving 15 bases between them. This CDR3 comprises 15 residues. The germline CDR1 and CDR2 sequences are MNHEY and SVGAGI. CDR3 protein: CASSLSILGPYEQYF. The CDR3 DNA is TGTGCCAGCAGTTTGTCTATTCTGGGGCCCTACGAGCAGTACTTC.

The V gene is TRBV6-5, the J gene TRBJ2-6; D might be TRBD1 (5 bases). The CDR3 has 13 amino acids. The germline V and J ends were trimmed by 7 bases and 2 bases, with 6 bases remaining between them. Germline V gives CDR1 MNHEY, CDR2 SVGAGI. CDR3: CASTRAGANVLTF. The DNA of the CDR3 is TGTGCCAGCACCAGGGCTGGGGCCAACGTCCTGACTTTC.

Regarding this clonotype: A much larger clone lies a single base off, so this may be a read error. The rearrangement joins TRBV11-1 to TRBJ2-4; D unclear. CDR3 length: 11 amino acids. Germline V gives CDR1 SGHAT, CDR2 FQDESV (reference sequence). The chain's CDR3 is CASSHSNSQYF. CDR3 DNA: TGTGCCAGCAGCCACTCAAACAGTCAGTACTTC.

This clonotype was seen once. V gene TRBV7-9 combines with J gene TRBJ1-1; possible D gene TRBD1, 6 bases. V lost 3 bases to trimming and J lost 1 base, with 12 bases between them. The length of the CDR3 is 15 residues. Looked up from germline, CDR1 is SEHNR and CDR2 is FQNEAQ (reference sequence). CDR3: CASSFPDRQNTEAFF. The CDR3 bases are TGTGCCAGCAGCTTCCCGGACAGACAGAACACTGAAGCTTTCTTT.

A word on this clonotype: This may be a read error: a much more frequent sequence differs by one nucleotide. This sequence joins TRBV13 and TRBJ2-1, with 8 positions matching TRBD1. From germline, CDR1 is PRHDT and CDR2 FYEKMQ (reference sequence). The ends lost 5 bases at V and 10 bases at J; junction bases unmatched: 10. This CDR3 spans 14 amino acids. The CDR3 reads CASSPGTGLREQFF. The DNA for the CDR3 is TGTGCCAGCAGCCCCGGGACAGGACTAAGGGAGCAGTTCTTC.

This clonotype was seen only once. The genes are TRBV4-1 and TRBJ2-7, with a weak D call TRBD2 (6 bases). CDR3 size: 13 residues. Per germline, CDR1 MGHRA and CDR2 YSYEKL. V was pared by 0 bases and J by 7 bases, with 10 bases between. In DNA, the CDR3 is TGCGCCAGCAGCCAAGACACCGGGGGTGAGCAGTACTTC. Translation: CASSQDTGGEQYF.

The gene calls are TRBV7-9 and TRBJ2-5; D is ambiguous. The CDR3 has 17 amino acids. The germline V gene encodes CDR1 SEHNR and CDR2 FQNEAQ (reference sequence). V dropped 3 bases and J dropped 1 base, with 18 bases sitting between them. The CDR3 reads CASSFPSARVFQETQYF. In DNA form, the CDR3 reads TGTGCCAGCAGCTTTCCCTCAGCTCGGGTTTTCCAAGAGACCCAGTACTTC.

This clonotype has just a few counts. The J gene is TRBJ1-2, the V gene TRBV2, with 7 nucleotides matching TRBD1. The length of the CDR3 is 14 residues. V trimming: 8 bases; J trimming: 8 bases; junction bases outside the gene matches: 14. Germline V gene sequence: CDR1 SNHLY, CDR2 FYNNEI. CDR3 coding DNA: TGTGCCAGCGGAGGGGGCGAACGAAAGAAAGGCTACACCTTC. Its protein is CASGGGERKKGYTF.

This clonotype occurred a few times. The chain links TRBV20-1 to TRBJ2-3; D possibly corresponds to TRBD1 (5 bases). The CDR3 is 15 amino acids. Trimming left V 5 bases short and J 0 bases short, with 15 bases between. The V gene's germline CDR1 is DFQATT and CDR2 SNEGSKA (reference sequence). The CDR3 is CSARIQGRSTDTQYF. The CDR3 DNA sequence: TGCAGTGCTCGGATTCAGGGAAGGAGCACAGATACGCAGTATTTT.

The chain recombines TRBV27 with TRBJ2-7, with TRBD1 matching 12 bases. The DNA end favors TRBJ2-5, so the J call may be wrong. CDR1 and CDR2 (germline): MNHEY, SMNVEV (reference sequence). This CDR3 region has 15 residues. Here the CDR3 DNA reads TGTGCCAGCAGCCACGGGACAGGGGGCGTAGAGACCCAGTACTTC. Encoded protein: CASSHGTGGVETQYF.

This clonotype came up a few times. The genes are TRBV12-3 or TRBV12-4 and TRBJ1-2, with no clear D. The CDR3 has 14 residues. Trimming shortened V by 4 bases and J by 2 bases, and 11 bases separated the two germline ends. This CDR3 is CASSSLLANYGYTF. For the CDR3, the DNA is TGTGCCAGCAGTTCTCTTCTTGCCAACTATGGCTACACCTTC.

V usage is TRBV20-1 and J usage is TRBJ1-2; D is uncertain. Trimming shortened V by 5 bases and J by 2 bases, and 15 bases separated the two germline ends. Germline lookup yields CDR1 DFQATT and CDR2 SNEGSKA (reference sequence). CDR3 size: 14 residues. In DNA form, the CDR3 reads TGCAGTGCTCCACGGCCACCGCTAAACTATGGCTACACCTTC. Protein: CSAPRPPLNYGYTF.

The chain employs TRBV4-3 and TRBJ2-1; D gene ambiguous. Germline loops: CDR1 LGHNA, CDR2 YSLEER. The CDR3 loop spans 14 amino acids. V was shortened by 0 bases and J by 9 bases, with 12 bases between the two germline ends. The CDR3 reads CASSQDQRPAEQFF. In DNA form, the CDR3 reads TGCGCCAGCAGCCAAGATCAAAGGCCGGCTGAGCAGTTCTTC.

This clonotype was observed many times. The J gene is TRBJ2-7, the V gene TRBV4-3; 9 nucleotides align to TRBD2. CDR3 size: 17 residues. Germline V gives CDR1 LGHNA, CDR2 YSLEER. With 0 bases clipped from V and 2 bases from J, the junction kept 8 bases outside the gene matches. The CDR3 coding sequence is TGCGCCAGCAGCCAAGATTGGGGTGGCGGGGGGGCCTACGAGCAGTACTTC. This encodes CASSQDWGGGGAYEQYF.

This rearrangement joins TRBV20-1 to TRBJ1-4; 7 bases match TRBD1. J lost 7 bases, V lost 5 bases, and 4 bases had no gene match. The germline V gene has CDR1 DFQATT and CDR2 SNEGSKA (reference sequence). The CDR3 runs 12 residues. CDR3 loop: CSASDRSEKLFF. The DNA for the CDR3 is TGCAGTGCTTCGGACAGGAGTGAAAAACTGTTTTTT.

Note on this clonotype: A read error is possible here, since a much larger clone lies one base away. The rearrangement uses TRBV10-3 and TRBJ2-5, with D unresolved. V shed 2 bases and J shed 2 bases, with 18 bases lying between them. The CDR3 spans 17 residues. CDR1 is ENHRY, CDR2 SYGVKD, per germline. CDR3 bases: TGTGCCATCAGTGAGAAGAGGTGGGTCTCCGGACAAGAGACCCAGTACTTC. It yields the protein CAISEKRWVSGQETQYF.

This clonotype was seen a few times. The V and J genes are TRBV20-1 and TRBJ2-5, with TRBD1 as a possible D gene (6 bases). CDR3 length: 14 amino acids. The germline gives CDR1 DFQATT, CDR2 SNEGSKA (reference sequence). Trimming pared 0 bases from V and 13 bases from J, leaving 21 bases between. DNA for the CDR3: TGCAGTGCTAGAGATACCTCGGGCAGGGGAAGTCTGTACTTC. The encoded protein is CSARDTSGRGSLYF.

The chain has TRBV20-1 and TRBJ2-1; D ambiguous. The length of the CDR3 is 12 residues. CDR1 is DFQATT, CDR2 SNEGSKA, per germline (reference sequence). Deletions cut 0 bases from V and 5 bases from J, with 5 bases between. The CDR3 DNA sequence: TGCAGTGCTAGAGAACCAAACAATGAGCAGTTCTTC. This encodes CSAREPNNEQFF.

The V and J genes are TRBV5-1 and TRBJ2-2; tentative D call: TRBD1 (5 bases). CDR1 is SGHRS, CDR2 YFSETQ, per germline. This CDR3 has 15 residues. V gave up 0 bases and J gave up 1 base, with 7 bases separating them. The CDR3 region has the DNA TGCGCCAGCAGCTTGGCCGACAGGAACACCGGGGAGCTGTTTTTT. As protein: CASSLADRNTGELFF.

The sample holds one count of this clonotype. The CDR3 region is CASSLGTDINYGYTF. Here the CDR3 DNA reads TGCGCCAGCAGCCTTGGGACAGATATTAACTATGGCTACACCTTC. The rearrangement uses TRBV4-1 and TRBJ1-2; TRBD1 matches 7 bases. In germline, CDR1 is MGHRA, CDR2 YSYEKL. V lost 4 bases and J lost 1; bases outside the gene matches: 6. CDR3 size: 15 residues.

This chain uses TRBV14 with TRBJ1-5; D ambiguous. The V end lost 1 base, the J end lost 4 bases, and 5 bases lay between the germline ends. The CDR3 totals 13 residues. Germline CDR1 reads SGHDN; CDR2 reads FVKESK. CDR3: CASSQAGNQPQHF. In DNA, the CDR3 is TGTGCCAGCAGCCAAGCGGGAAATCAGCCCCAGCATTTT.

This clonotype was detected ten times or more. V usage is TRBV10-3 and J usage is TRBJ1-5; D may be TRBD1 (5 bases). CDR1 ENHRY and CDR2 SYGVKD come from the germline V gene. This CDR3 comprises 16 residues. V lost 0 bases and J 4 bases, leaving 13 bases between the germline ends. CDR3 nucleotide sequence: TGTGCCATCAGTGAGTCGAATGCCGGGGGGAATCAGCCCCAGCATTTT. It codes for CAISESNAGGNQPQHF.